This T cell receptor (beta chain) comes out of a study of technical replicates of blood from a few donors. Germline CDR1 reads MNHEY; CDR2 reads SMNVEV (reference sequence). CDR3 length: 16 residues. Trimming removed 2 bases from V and 7 bases from J; junction bases left unmatched: 10. Profiling relied on immunoSEQ multiplex PCR, and the TCRdb table lists in-frame clones only, not all of them. The table shows about 94,000 clones, with nearly 97% occurring only once. Material: T cells isolated from PBMCs. This TCR was sampled from a human donor in good health. This chain connects TRBV27 to TRBJ2-1; 8 positions match TRBD2. The CDR3 is CASSLPLSGGLNEQFF. For the CDR3, the DNA is TGTGCCAGCAGTTTACCCCTCAGCGGGGGCTTGAATGAGCAGTTCTTC.